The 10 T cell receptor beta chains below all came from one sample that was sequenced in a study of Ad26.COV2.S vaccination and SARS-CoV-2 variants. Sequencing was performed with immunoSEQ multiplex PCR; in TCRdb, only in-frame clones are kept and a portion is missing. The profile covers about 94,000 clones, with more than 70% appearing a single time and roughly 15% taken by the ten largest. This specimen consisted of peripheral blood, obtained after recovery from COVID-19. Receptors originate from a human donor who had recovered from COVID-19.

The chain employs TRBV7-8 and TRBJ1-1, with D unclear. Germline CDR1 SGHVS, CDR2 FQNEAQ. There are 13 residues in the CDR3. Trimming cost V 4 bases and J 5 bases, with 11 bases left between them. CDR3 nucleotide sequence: TGTGCCAGCAGCTCGGGAAGAGGGACTGAAGCTTTCTTT. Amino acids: CASSSGRGTEAFF.

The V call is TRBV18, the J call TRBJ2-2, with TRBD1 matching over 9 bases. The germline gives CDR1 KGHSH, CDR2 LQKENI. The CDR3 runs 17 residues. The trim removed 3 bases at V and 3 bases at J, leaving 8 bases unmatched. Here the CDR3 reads CASSPLRTGVDTGELFF. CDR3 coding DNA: TGTGCCAGCTCACCGTTGAGGACAGGGGTGGACACCGGGGAGCTGTTTTTT.

The CDR3 loop is CASSQPGSSSGNTIYF. The DNA of the CDR3 is TGTGCCAGCAGCCAGCCCGGCAGTTCCTCTGGAAACACCATATATTTT. The J gene is TRBJ1-3, the V gene TRBV28; the D is unclear. V was cut by 6 bases and J by 0 bases, with 15 bases left in between. The CDR3 is made up of 16 amino acids. CDR1 and CDR2 from the germline V gene are MDHEN and SYDVKM.

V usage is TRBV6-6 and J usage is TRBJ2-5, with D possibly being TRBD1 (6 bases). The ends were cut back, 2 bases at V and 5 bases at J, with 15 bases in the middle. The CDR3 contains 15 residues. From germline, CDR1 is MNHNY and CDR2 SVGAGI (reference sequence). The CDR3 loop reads CASSYPTGTRETQYF. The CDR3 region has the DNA TGTGCCAGCAGTTACCCGACAGGAACTCGGGAGACCCAGTACTTC.

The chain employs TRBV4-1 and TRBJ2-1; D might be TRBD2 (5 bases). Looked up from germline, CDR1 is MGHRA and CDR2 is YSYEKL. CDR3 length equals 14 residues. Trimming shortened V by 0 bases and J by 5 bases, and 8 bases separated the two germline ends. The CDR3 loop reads CASSQEGSHNEQFF. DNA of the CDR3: TGCGCCAGCAGCCAAGAAGGGAGTCACAATGAGCAGTTCTTC.

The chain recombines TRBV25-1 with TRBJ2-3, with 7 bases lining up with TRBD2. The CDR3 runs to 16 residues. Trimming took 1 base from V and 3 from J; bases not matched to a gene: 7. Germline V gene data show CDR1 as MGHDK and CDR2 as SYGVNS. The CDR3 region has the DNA TGTGCCAGCAGTGAATCCGCGGGGGTCAGTACAGATACGCAGTATTTT. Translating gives CASSESAGVSTDTQYF.

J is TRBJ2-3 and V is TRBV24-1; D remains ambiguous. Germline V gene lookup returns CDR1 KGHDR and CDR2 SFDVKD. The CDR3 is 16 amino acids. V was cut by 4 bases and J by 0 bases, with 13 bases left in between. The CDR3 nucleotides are TGTGCCACCAGTGACCCGAAGGCGGAGAGCACAGATACGCAGTATTTT. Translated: CATSDPKAESTDTQYF.

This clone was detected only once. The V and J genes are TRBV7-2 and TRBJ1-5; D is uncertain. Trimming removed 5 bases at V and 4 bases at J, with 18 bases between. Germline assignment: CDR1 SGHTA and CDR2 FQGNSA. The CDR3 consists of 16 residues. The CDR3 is CASSQDGVFFNQPQHF. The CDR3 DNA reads TGTGCCAGCAGCCAGGACGGAGTTTTCTTTAATCAGCCCCAGCATTTT. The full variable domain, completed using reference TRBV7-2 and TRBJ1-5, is GAGVSQSPSNKVTEKGKDVELRCDPISGHTALYWYRQSLGQGLEFLIYFQGNSAPDKSGLPSDRFSAERTGGSVSTLTIQRTQQEDSAVYLCASSQDGVFFNQPQHFGDGTRLSIL.

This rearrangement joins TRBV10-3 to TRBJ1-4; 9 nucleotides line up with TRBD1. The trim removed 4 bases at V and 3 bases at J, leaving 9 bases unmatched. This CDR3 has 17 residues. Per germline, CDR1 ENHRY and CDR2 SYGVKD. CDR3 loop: CAISGGQGTWANEKLFF. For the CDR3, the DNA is TGTGCCATCAGTGGAGGACAGGGGACATGGGCTAATGAAAAACTGTTTTTT.

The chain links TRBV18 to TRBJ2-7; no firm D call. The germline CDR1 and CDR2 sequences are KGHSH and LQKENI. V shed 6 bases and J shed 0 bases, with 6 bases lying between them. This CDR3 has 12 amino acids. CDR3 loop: CASSPSSYEQYF. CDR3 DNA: TGTGCCAGCTCCCCCAGCTCCTACGAGCAGTACTTC.